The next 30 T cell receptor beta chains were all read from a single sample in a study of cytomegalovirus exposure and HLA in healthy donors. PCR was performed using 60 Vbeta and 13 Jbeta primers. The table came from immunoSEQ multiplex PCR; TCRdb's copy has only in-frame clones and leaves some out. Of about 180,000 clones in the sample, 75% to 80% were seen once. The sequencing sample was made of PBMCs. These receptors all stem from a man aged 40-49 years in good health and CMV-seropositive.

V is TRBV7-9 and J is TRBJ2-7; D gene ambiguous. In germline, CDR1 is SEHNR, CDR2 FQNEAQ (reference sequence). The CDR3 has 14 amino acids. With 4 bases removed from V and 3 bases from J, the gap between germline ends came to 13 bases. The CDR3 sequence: CASSSRTNSYEQYF. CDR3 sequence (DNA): TGTGCCAGCAGCTCGAGAACGAACAGCTACGAGCAGTACTTC.

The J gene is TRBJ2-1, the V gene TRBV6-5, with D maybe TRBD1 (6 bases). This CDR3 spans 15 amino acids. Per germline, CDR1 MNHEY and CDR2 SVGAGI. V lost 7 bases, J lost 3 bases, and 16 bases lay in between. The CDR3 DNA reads TGTGCCAGCACTGGGGGCCTTCGGGACTACAATGAGCAGTTCTTC. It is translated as CASTGGLRDYNEQFF.

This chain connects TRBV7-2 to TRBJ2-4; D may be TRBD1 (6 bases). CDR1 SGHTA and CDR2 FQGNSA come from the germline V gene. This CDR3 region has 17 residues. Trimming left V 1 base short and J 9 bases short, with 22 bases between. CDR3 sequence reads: CASSLGGLGGVRGIQYF. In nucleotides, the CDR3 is TGTGCCAGCAGCTTAGGCGGGCTAGGGGGAGTACGAGGCATTCAGTACTTC.

The CDR3 here is CASSLTSGTDTQYF. CDR3 nucleotide sequence: TGTGCCAGCAGCCTGACTAGCGGCACAGATACGCAGTATTTT. The J gene is TRBJ2-3, the V gene TRBV14, with 8 bases matching TRBD2. Per germline, CDR1 SGHDN and CDR2 FVKESK. J gave up 1 base and V 4 bases, and 1 base lay outside the gene matches. The CDR3 runs 14 residues. Filled out from reference TRBV14 and TRBJ2-3, the complete variable domain reads EAGVTQFPSHSVIEKGQTVTLRCDPISGHDNLYWYRRVMGKEIKFLLHFVKESKQDESGMPNNRFLAERTGGTYSTLKVQPAELEDSGVYFCASSLTSGTDTQYFGPGTRLTVL.

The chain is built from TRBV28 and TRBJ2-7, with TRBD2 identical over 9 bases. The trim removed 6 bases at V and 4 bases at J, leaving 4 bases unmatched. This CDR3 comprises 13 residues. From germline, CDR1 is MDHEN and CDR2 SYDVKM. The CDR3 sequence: CASRPSGTYEQYF. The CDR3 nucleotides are TGTGCCAGCAGACCTAGCGGGACTTACGAGCAGTACTTC.

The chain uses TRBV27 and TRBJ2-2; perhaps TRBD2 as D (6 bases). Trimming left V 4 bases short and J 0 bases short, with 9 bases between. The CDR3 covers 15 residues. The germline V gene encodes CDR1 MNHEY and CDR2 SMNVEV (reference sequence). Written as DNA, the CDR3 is TGTGCCAGCAGTTATAGCGGAACGAACACCGGGGAGCTGTTTTTT. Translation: CASSYSGTNTGELFF.

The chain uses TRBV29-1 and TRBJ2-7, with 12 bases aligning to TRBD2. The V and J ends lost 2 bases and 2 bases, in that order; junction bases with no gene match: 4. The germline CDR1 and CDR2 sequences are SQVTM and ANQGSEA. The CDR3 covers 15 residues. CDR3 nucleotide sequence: TGCAGCGTTGAACCCCTAGCGGGAGGGACCTACGAGCAGTACTTC. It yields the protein CSVEPLAGGTYEQYF.

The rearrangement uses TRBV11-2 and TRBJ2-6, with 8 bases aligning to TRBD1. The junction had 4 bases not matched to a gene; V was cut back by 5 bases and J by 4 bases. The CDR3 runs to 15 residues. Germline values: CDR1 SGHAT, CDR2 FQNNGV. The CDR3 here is CASSPDRAGANVLTF. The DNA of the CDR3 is TGTGCCAGCAGCCCGGACAGGGCCGGGGCCAACGTCCTGACTTTC.

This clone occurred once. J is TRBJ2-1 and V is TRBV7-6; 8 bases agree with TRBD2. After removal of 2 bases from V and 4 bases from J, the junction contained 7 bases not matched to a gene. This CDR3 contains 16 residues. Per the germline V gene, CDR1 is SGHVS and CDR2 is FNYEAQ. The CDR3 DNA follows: TGTGCCAGCAGCTTACGGCCTAGCGGGTCGTACAATGAGCAGTTCTTC. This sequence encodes CASSLRPSGSYNEQFF.

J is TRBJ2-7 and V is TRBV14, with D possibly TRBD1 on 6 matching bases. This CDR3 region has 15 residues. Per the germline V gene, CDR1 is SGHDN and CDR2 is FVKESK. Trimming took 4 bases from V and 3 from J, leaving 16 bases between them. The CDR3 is CASSPGTTEGYEQYF. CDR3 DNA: TGTGCCAGCAGCCCCGGGACAACTGAAGGCTACGAGCAGTACTTC.

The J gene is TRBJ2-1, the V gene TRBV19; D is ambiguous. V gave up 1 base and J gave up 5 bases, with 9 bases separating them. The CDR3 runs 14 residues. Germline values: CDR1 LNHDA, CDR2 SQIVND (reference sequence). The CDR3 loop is CASSIAAAHNEQFF. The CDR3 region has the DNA TGTGCCAGTAGTATAGCGGCGGCCCACAATGAGCAGTTCTTC.

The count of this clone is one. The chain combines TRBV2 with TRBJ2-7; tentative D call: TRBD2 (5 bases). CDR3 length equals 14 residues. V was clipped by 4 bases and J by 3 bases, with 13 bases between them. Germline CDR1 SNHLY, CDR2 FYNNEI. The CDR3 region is CASSVDSDYYEQYF. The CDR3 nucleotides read TGTGCCAGCAGTGTGGATAGCGATTACTACGAGCAGTACTTC.

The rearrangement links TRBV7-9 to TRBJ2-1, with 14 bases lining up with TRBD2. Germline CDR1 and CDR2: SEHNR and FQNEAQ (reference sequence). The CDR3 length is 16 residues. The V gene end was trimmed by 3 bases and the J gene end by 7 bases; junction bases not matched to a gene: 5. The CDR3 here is CASSFAGTSGRNEQFF. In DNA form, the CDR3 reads TGTGCCAGCAGCTTTGCCGGGACTAGCGGGAGAAATGAGCAGTTCTTC.

This CDR3 is CASSEGFGDWVTGELFF. CDR3 DNA sequence: TGCGCCAGCAGTGAGGGATTCGGCGACTGGGTCACCGGGGAGCTGTTTTTT. The chain has TRBV10-1 and TRBJ2-2, with D unclear. Trimming stripped 2 bases from V and 4 bases from J, with 17 bases between. The length of the CDR3 is 17 residues. Germline V lookup: CDR1 WNHNN, CDR2 SYGVQD (reference sequence).

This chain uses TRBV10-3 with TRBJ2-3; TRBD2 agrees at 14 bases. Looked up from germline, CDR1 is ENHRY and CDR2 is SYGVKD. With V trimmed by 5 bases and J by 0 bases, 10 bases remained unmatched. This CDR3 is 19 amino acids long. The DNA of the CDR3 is TGTGCCATCAGTAAACCCGGGACTAGCGGGAGCCTCAGCACAGATACGCAGTATTTT. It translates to CAISKPGTSGSLSTDTQYF.

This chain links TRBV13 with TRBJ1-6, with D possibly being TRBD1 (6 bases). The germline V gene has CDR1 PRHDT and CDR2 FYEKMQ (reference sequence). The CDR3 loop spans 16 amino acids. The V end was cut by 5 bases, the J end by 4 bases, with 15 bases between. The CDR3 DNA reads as TGTGCCAGCAGCAAAAATCCTCAGGGGTATAATTCACCCCTCCACTTT. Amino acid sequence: CASSKNPQGYNSPLHF.

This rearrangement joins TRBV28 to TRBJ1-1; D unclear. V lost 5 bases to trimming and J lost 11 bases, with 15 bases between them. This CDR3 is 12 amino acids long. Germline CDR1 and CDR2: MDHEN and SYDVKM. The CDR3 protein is CASSPPGGWAFF. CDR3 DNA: TGTGCCAGCAGTCCCCCAGGAGGGTGGGCTTTCTTT. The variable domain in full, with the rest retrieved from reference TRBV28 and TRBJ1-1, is DVKVTQSSRYLVKRTGEKVFLECVQDMDHENMFWYRQDPGLGLRLIYFSYDVKMKEKGDIPEGYSVSREKKERFSLILESASTNQTSMYLCASSPPGGWAFFGQGTRLTVV.

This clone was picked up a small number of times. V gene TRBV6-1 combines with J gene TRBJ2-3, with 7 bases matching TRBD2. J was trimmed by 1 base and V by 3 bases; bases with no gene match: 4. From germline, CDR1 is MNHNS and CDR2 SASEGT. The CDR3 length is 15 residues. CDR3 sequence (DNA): TGTGCCAGCAGTGACGCGGGAGCTGGCACAGATACGCAGTATTTT. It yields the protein CASSDAGAGTDTQYF.

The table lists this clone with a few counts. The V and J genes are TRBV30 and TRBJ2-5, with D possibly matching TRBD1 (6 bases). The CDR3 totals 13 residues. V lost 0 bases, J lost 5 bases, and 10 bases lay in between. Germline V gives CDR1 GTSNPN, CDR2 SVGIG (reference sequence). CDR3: CAWSVRGTETQYF. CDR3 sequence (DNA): TGTGCCTGGAGTGTAAGGGGGACGGAGACCCAGTACTTC.

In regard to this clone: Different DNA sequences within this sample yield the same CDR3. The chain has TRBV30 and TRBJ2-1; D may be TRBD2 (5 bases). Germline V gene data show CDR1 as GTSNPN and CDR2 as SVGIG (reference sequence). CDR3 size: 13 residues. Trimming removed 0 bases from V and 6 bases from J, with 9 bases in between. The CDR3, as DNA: TGTGCCTGGAGTGTAGGTCTAGCCAATGAGCAGTTCTTC. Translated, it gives CAWSVGLANEQFF.

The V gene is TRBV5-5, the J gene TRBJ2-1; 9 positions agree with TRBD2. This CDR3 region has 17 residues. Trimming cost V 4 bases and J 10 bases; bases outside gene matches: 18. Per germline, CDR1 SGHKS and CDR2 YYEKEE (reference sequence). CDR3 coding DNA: TGTGCCAGCAGCCCCAGACTAGCGGCTGAATATAACCGGGAGCAGTTCTTC. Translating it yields CASSPRLAAEYNREQFF. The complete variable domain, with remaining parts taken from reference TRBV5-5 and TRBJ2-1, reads DAGVTQSPTHLIKTRGQQVTLRCSPISGHKSVSWYQQVLGQGPQFIFQYYEKEERGRGNFPDRFSARQFPNYSSELNVNALLLGDSALYLCASSPRLAAEYNREQFFGPGTRLTVL.

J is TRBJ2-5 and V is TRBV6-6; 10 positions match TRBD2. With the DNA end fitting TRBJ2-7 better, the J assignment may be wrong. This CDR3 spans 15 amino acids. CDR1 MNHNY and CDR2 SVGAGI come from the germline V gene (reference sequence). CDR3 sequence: CASSRLAGASYEQYF. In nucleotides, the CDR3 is TGTGCCAGCAGTCGCCTAGCGGGAGCCTCCTACGAGCAGTACTTC.

The CDR3 loop reads CASSQVLAGGAYEQYF. The CDR3 region has the DNA TGCGCCAGCAGCCAAGTCCTAGCGGGAGGAGCCTACGAGCAGTACTTC. The gene calls are TRBV4-1 and TRBJ2-7, with 11 bases identical to TRBD2. The junction had 4 bases not matched to a gene; V was cut back by 1 base and J by 2 bases. This CDR3 spans 16 amino acids. Germline V CDR1 and CDR2: MGHRA, YSYEKL.

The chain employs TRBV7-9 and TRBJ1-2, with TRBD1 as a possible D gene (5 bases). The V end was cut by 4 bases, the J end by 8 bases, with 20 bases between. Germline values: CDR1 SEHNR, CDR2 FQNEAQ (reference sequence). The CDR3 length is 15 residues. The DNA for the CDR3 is TGTGCCAGCAGCTCTTCCTCCGGGGGGTTTAGAGGCTACACCTTC. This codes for CASSSSSGGFRGYTF. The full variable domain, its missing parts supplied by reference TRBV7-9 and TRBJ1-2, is DTGVSQNPRHKITKRGQNVTFRCDPISEHNRLYWYRQTLGQGPEFLTYFQNEAQLEKSRLLSDRFSAERPKGSFSTLEIQRTEQGDSAMYLCASSSSSGGFRGYTFGSGTRLTVV.

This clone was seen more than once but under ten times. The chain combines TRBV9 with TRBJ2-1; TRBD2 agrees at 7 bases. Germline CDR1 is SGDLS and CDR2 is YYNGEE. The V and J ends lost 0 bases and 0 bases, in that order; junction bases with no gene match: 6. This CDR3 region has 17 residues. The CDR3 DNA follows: TGTGCCAGCAGCGTAGGGGTGGGGGGGAGCTCCTACAATGAGCAGTTCTTC. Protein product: CASSVGVGGSSYNEQFF.

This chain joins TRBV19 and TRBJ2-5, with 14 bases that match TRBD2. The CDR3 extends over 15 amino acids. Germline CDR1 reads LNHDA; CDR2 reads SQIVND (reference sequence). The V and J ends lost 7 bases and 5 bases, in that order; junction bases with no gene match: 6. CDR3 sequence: CASTPGLAGAETQYF. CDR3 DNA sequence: TGTGCCAGTACTCCGGGACTAGCGGGAGCGGAGACCCAGTACTTC.

The DNA for the CDR3 is TGTGCCTCCCTCGGGACAGGGGGCCCCGAGTACGAGCAGTACTTC. Translated: CASLGTGGPEYEQYF. V and J are TRBV28 and TRBJ2-7; 12 nucleotides line up with TRBD1. Losses at the gene ends were 11 bases for V and 4 bases for J; bases not matched to a gene: 12. Germline CDR1 MDHEN, CDR2 SYDVKM. The CDR3 runs to 15 residues.

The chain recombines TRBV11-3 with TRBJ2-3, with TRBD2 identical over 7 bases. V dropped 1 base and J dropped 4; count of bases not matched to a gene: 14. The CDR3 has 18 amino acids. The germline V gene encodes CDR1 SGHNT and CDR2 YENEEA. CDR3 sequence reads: CASSLGGPQLAFADTQYF. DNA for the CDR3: TGTGCCAGCAGCTTAGGTGGCCCCCAACTAGCGTTCGCAGATACGCAGTATTTT.

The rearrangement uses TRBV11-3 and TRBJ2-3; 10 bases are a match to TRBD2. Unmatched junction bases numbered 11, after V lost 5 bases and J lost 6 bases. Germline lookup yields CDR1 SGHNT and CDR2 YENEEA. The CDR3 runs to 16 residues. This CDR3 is CASSPGGAGGPDTQYF. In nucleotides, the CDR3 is TGTGCCAGCAGCCCAGGAGGAGCGGGAGGGCCGGATACGCAGTATTTT.

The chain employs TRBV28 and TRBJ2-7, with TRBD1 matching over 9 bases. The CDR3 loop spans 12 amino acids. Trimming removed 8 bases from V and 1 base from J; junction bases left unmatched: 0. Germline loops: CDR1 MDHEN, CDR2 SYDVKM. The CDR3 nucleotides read TGTGCCAGCGGGACAGGGTCCTACGAGCAGTACTTC. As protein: CASGTGSYEQYF.